These 14 T cell receptor beta chains originate from one sample sequenced in a study of identical twins (dated by TCRdb to between 2015 and 2016). Receptor libraries were prepared by 5' RACE. TCRdb lists the instrument as Illumina HiSeq 2000. TCRdb reprocessed the public reads (quality trimming at Q25 with fastp, clone calling with MiXCR) and kept in-frame beta chains. CDR3 protein sequences are deduplicated, and each keeps its most common genes and DNA. This sample lists approximately 210,000 distinct CDR3 sequences; around 10% were detected once. In total, the top ten clones hold 4% to 6% of the sample. Material: memory (CD45RO+) T cells sorted from blood. The label giving this sample's cell subset or site can be read as: CD45RO+ enriched T cells. These receptors were collected from a woman between 18 and 29 years old in good health.

This clonotype turned up a few times. The J gene is TRBJ2-3, the V gene TRBV12-3 or TRBV12-4, with 7 bases aligning to TRBD1. This CDR3 comprises 14 residues. V was pared by 7 bases and J by 6 bases, with 10 bases of the junction left unmatched. The CDR3 protein is CASTQGQQGDTQYF. The CDR3, as DNA: TGTGCCAGCACCCAGGGACAGCAAGGGGATACGCAGTATTTT.

The genes are TRBV5-1 and TRBJ2-7; D tentatively fits TRBD1 or TRBD2 (5 bases each). The V gene's germline CDR1 is SGHRS and CDR2 YFSETQ. The ends were cut back, 1 base at V and 0 bases at J, with 11 bases in the middle. CDR3 length: 15 residues. In DNA, the CDR3 is TGCGCCAGCAGCTTGAACGGGGCCCCCTCCTACGAGCAGTACTTC. Residues: CASSLNGAPSYEQYF.

V and J are TRBV27 and TRBJ2-2; TRBD2 matches at 10 bases. CDR1 MNHEY and CDR2 SMNVEV come from the germline V gene (reference sequence). With V trimmed by 5 bases and J by 5 bases, 5 bases remained unmatched. The CDR3 runs to 15 residues. The CDR3 region has the DNA TGTGCCAGCAGTCGAGCGGGGGGGCGAACCGGGGAGCTGTTTTTT. This encodes CASSRAGGRTGELFF.

The table lists this clonotype with a few counts. The CDR3 DNA is TGTGCCAGCAGCCCCAGCCCGCAGACGAGGGAGCAGTACTTC. Encoded protein: CASSPSPQTREQYF. The chain carries TRBV5-5 and TRBJ2-7; D is unclear. The germline CDR1 and CDR2 sequences are SGHKS and YYEKEE (reference sequence). Trimming removed 4 bases from V and 7 bases from J, with 18 bases in between. The CDR3 totals 14 residues.

The chain carries TRBV20-1 and TRBJ2-7; TRBD2 agrees at 9 bases. V dropped 4 bases and J dropped 2; count of bases not matched to a gene: 9. CDR1 and CDR2 from the germline V gene are DFQATT and SNEGSKA (reference sequence). This CDR3 is built from 15 residues. Here the CDR3 DNA reads TGCAGTGCTACCCGGGCTAGCGGGAACCCCTACGAGCAGTACTTC. This codes for CSATRASGNPYEQYF.

CDR3 nucleotides: TGTGCCATCAGTGGGACTAGCGGGAGGGCCGATGAGCAGTTCTTC. Protein: CAISGTSGRADEQFF. The chain recombines TRBV10-3 with TRBJ2-1; 15 bases map to TRBD2. Germline CDR1 is ENHRY and CDR2 is SYGVKD. The CDR3 totals 15 residues. The V segment lost 4 bases and the J segment 8 bases; nucleotides outside the gene matches: 3.

This clonotype was found a few times. This chain joins TRBV5-1 and TRBJ2-5; 13 bases line up with TRBD2. The CDR3 is 14 amino acids. Germline CDR1 reads SGHRS; CDR2 reads YFSETQ. With 4 bases clipped from V and 8 bases from J, the junction kept 5 bases outside the gene matches. This CDR3 reads CASSPGLAGHTQYF. The CDR3, as DNA: TGCGCCAGCAGCCCGGGACTAGCGGGGCACACCCAGTACTTC. The variable domain in full, completed from reference TRBV5-1 and TRBJ2-5, reads KAGVTQTPRYLIKTRGQQVTLSCSPISGHRSVSWYQQTPGQGLQFLFEYFSETQRNKGNFPGRFSGRQFSNSRSEMNVSTLELGDSALYLCASSPGLAGHTQYFGPGTRLLVL.

This clonotype was seen ten or more times. V and J are TRBV7-9 and TRBJ2-1; D is perhaps TRBD1 (6 bases). Trimming stripped 1 base from V and 9 bases from J, with 13 bases between. Per germline, CDR1 SEHNR and CDR2 FQNEAQ (reference sequence). The length of the CDR3 is 14 residues. CDR3 in amino acids: CASSLGGPDAEQFF. The CDR3 DNA is TGTGCCAGCAGCTTAGGGGGGCCAGACGCTGAGCAGTTCTTC.

V and J are TRBV7-9 and TRBJ2-3, with D possibly being TRBD2 (5 bases). Trimming pared 8 bases from V and 0 bases from J, leaving 9 bases between. Germline CDR1 reads SEHNR; CDR2 reads FQNEAQ (reference sequence). This CDR3 is built from 13 residues. The CDR3 loop reads CASRRTSTDTQYF. CDR3 nucleotides: TGTGCCAGCCGACGGACTAGCACAGATACGCAGTATTTT.

This chain joins TRBV19 and TRBJ2-7; the D gene is possibly TRBD2 (7 bases). V dropped 6 bases and J dropped 6 bases, with 18 bases sitting between them. Germline V gene sequence: CDR1 LNHDA, CDR2 SQIVND (reference sequence). The CDR3 sequence is 14 residues long. The CDR3 DNA reads TGTGCCAGTAGCAGGGGACTATCCAGGGGCGAGCAGTACTTC. Protein sequence: CASSRGLSRGEQYF.

The rearrangement joins TRBV6-1 to TRBJ1-1; possible D gene TRBD1, 6 bases. Trimming stripped 6 bases from V and 8 bases from J, with 19 bases between. Germline V gene sequence: CDR1 MNHNS, CDR2 SASEGT. The CDR3 has 14 residues. The CDR3 coding sequence is TGTGCCAGCAGATTTTTCGACAGGCTTAACGAAGCTTTCTTT. The encoded protein is CASRFFDRLNEAFF.

The gene calls are TRBV3-1 and TRBJ2-1; 7 bases fit TRBD1. Germline loops: CDR1 LGHDT, CDR2 YNNKEL (reference sequence). J gave up 6 bases and V 8 bases, and 7 bases lay outside the gene matches. The CDR3 length is 13 residues. The CDR3 nucleotides are TGTGCCAGCGGAAGACAGGGTCCCAATGAGCAGTTCTTC. As protein: CASGRQGPNEQFF.

In this sample, this clonotype turned up a few times. J is TRBJ2-5 and V is TRBV2; no clear D. Trimming shortened V by 8 bases and J by 5 bases, and 9 bases separated the two germline ends. Germline CDR1 reads SNHLY; CDR2 reads FYNNEI. The CDR3 is 11 residues long. The CDR3 spells CASAFSETQYF. The CDR3 DNA reads TGTGCCAGCGCCTTTTCGGAGACCCAGTACTTC.

This clonotype was counted between two and nine times. The gene calls are TRBV6-5 and TRBJ1-1; unclear D gene. V lost 0 bases, J lost 5 bases, and 10 bases lay in between. CDR1 and CDR2 (germline): MNHEY, SVGAGI. The CDR3 contains 14 residues. The CDR3 nucleotides read TGTGCCAGCAGTTACTCTAGGCAGGTTACTGAAGCTTTCTTT. Amino acids: CASSYSRQVTEAFF.